This T cell receptor (beta chain) was observed in a study of control samples from healthy donors and cancer patients. The CDR3 covers 15 residues. In germline, CDR1 is SNHLY, CDR2 FYNNEI. V lost 4 bases to trimming and J lost 2 bases; unmatched junction nucleotides: 5. Here immunoSEQ multiplex PCR was the method, and the copy in TCRdb shows in-frame clones only, minus some. The sample has about 45,000 clones, more than 85% seen once. This clone was observed a handful of times. The receptor was isolated from a woman between 40 and 50 years old with head and neck cancer. Source material: PBMCs. The rearrangement uses TRBV2 and TRBJ1-5, with TRBD1 matching 7 bases. CDR3 residues: CASSGQGLGNQPQHF. CDR3 nucleotides: TGTGCCAGCAGTGGACAGGGTCTAGGCAATCAGCCCCAGCATTTT.